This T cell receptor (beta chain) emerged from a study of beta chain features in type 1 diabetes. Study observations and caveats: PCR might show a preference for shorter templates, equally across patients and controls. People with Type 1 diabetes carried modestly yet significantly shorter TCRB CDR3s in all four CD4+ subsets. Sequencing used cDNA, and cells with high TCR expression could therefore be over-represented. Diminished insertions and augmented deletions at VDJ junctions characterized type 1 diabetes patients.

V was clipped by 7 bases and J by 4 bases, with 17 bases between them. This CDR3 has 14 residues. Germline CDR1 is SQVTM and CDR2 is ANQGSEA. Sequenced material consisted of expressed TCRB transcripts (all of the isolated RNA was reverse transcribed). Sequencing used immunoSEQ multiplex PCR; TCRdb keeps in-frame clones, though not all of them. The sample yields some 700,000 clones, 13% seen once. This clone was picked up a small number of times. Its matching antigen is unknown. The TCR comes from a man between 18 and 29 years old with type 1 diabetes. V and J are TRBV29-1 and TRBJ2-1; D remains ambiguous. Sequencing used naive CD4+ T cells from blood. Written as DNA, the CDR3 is TGCAGCGCAAGAAAATCGCCGGTATACAATGAGCAGTTCTTC. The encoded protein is CSARKSPVYNEQFF.